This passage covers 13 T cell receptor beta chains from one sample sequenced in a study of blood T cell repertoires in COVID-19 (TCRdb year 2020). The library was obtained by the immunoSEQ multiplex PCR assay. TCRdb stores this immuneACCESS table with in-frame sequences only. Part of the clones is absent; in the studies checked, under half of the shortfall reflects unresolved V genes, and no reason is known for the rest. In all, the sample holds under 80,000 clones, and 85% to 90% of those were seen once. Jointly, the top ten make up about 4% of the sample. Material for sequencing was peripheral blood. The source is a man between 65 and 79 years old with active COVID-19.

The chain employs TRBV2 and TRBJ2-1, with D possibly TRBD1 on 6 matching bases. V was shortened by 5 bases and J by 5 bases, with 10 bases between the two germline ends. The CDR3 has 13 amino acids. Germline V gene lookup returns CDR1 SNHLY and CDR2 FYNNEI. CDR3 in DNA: TGTGCCAGCAGTCTCGACAGGCACAATGAGCAGTTCTTC. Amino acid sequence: CASSLDRHNEQFF. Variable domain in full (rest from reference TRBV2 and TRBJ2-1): EPEVTQTPSHQVTQMGQEVILRCVPISNHLYFYWYRQILGQKVEFLVSFYNNEISEKSEIFDDQFSVERPDGSNFTLKIRSTKLEDSAMYFCASSLDRHNEQFFGPGTRLTVL.

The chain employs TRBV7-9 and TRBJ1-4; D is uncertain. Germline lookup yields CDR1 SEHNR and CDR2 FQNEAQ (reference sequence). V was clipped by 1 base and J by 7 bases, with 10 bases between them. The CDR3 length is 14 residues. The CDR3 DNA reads TGTGCCAGCAGCTTAGGGGCAACCGTTGAAAAACTGTTTTTT. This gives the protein CASSLGATVEKLFF.

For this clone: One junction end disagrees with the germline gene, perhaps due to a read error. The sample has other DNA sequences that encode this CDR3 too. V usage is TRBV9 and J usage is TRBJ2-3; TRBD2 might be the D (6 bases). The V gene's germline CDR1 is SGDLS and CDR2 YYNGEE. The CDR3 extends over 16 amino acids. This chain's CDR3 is CASSPHINGGEDTQYF. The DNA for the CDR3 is TGTGCCAGCAGCCCACACATCAACGGGGGTGAGGATACGCAATATTTT.

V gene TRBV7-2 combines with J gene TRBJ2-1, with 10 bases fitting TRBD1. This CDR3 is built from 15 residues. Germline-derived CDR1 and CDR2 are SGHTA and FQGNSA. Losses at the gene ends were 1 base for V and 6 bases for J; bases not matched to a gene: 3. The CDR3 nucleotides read TGTGCCAGCAGCTTAGGGACAGGGGGGCCCAATGAGCAGTTCTTC. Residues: CASSLGTGGPNEQFF.

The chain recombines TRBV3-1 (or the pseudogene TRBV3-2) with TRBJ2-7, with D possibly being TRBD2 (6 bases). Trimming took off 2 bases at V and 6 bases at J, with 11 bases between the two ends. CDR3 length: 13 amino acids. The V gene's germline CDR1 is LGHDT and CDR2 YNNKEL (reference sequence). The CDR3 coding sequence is TGTGCCAGCAGCCAAAACATCGGGGGCGAGCAGTACTTC. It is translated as CASSQNIGGEQYF.

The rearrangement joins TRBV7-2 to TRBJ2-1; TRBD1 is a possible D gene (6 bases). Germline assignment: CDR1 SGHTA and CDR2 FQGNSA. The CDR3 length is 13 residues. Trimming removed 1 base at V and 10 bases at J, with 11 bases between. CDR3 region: CASSLVGGQEQFF. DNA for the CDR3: TGTGCCAGCAGCTTAGTAGGGGGACAAGAGCAGTTCTTC.

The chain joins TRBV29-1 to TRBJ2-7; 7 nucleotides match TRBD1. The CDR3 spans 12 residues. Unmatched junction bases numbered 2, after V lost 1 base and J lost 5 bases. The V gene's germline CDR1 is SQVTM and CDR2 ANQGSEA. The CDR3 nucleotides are TGCAGCGTTGAAGGACAGGGCGACGAGCAGTACTTC. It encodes CSVEGQGDEQYF.

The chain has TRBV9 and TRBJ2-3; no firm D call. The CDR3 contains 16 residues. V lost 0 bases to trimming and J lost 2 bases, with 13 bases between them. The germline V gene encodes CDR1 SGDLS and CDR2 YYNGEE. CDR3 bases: TGTGCCAGCAGCGTAGATGGCGGCCCCTCCACAGATACGCAGTATTTT. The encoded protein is CASSVDGGPSTDTQYF. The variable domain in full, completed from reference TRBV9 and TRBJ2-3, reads DSGVTQTPKHLITATGQRVTLRCSPRSGDLSVYWYQQSLDQGLQFLIQYYNGEERAKGNILERFSAQQFPDLHSELNLSSLELGDSALYFCASSVDGGPSTDTQYFGPGTRLTVL.

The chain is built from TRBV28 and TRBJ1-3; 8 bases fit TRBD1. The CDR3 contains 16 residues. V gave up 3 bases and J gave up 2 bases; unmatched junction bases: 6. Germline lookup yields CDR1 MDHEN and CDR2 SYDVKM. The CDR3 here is CASSFILQGAGNTIYF. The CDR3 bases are TGTGCCAGCAGTTTCATCTTACAGGGGGCTGGAAACACCATATATTTT.

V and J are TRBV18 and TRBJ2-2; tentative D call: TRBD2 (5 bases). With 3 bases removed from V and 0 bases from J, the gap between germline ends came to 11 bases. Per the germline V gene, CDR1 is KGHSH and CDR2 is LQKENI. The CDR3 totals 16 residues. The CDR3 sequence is CASSPRAVANTGELFF. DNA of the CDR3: TGTGCCAGCTCACCGAGGGCGGTAGCGAACACCGGGGAGCTGTTTTTT.

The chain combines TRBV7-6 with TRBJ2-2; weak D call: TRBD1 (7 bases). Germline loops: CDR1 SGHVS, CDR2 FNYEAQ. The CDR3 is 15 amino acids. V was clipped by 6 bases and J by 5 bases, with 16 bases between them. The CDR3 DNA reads TGTGCCAGCAGGGCTACAGGGGCGGGGACCGGGGAGCTGTTTTTT. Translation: CASRATGAGTGELFF.

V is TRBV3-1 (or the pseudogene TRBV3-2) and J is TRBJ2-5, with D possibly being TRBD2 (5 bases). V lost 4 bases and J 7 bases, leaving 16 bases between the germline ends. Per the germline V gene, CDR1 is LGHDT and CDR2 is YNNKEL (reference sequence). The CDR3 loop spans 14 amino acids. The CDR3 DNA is TGTGCCAGCAGCCCTAAGTCCGCTCGGGGGACCCAGTACTTC. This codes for CASSPKSARGTQYF.

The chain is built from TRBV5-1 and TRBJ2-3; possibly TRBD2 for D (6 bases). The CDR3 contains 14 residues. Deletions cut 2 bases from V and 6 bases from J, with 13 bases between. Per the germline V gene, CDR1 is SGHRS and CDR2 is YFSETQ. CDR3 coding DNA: TGCGCCAGCAGCTTCGGGAGCTCACCCGATACGCAGTATTTT. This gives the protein CASSFGSSPDTQYF.